The T cell receptor (beta chain) under discussion was sequenced for a study of metastatic and nonmetastatic thyroid tumors (dated by TCRdb to between 2020 and 2021). With regard to the full study: For patients with malignant and with benign thyroid disease, the researchers compared repertoires between peripheral blood samples and tumor or nodule tissue samples.

Results the study describes overall, beyond this receptor: TCR beta diversity was reported as significantly higher in malignant tumors than in benign nodules, in both blood and tumor samples.

This clone was counted ten times or more. Its target antigen remains unknown. Nothing much larger sits one base from this clone, and base qualities are not available. Library preparation used PCR. The instrument was an Illumina HiSeq 4000. High-throughput sequencing was used to profile the TCR beta-chain CDR3 region of every patient. As for how the authors treated the data: CDR3 differences across clinicopathological groups were used to build a classifier for discriminating distant-metastatic papillary thyroid cancer patients. To measure repertoire diversity the researchers used the Shannon index, while the Morisita-Horn index served to gauge how similar the tumor and blood repertoires were. TCRdb reprocessed the public reads (quality trimming at Q25 with fastp, clone calling with MiXCR) and kept in-frame beta chains. It is TCRdb's table, rather than the study itself, that gives the V and J calls and clone size. This sample lists about 40,000 clones; about a sixth were detected once. The top ten clonotypes cover around 9.9% of the sample.

No treatment had been received by any patient before thyroid surgery. Using T-cell receptor beta sequencing, the study looked back at clinical samples from patients collected from about 2011 to 2018. Ends trimmed: V by 0 bases, J by 7 bases; bases unmatched to a gene: 6. Its CDR3 holds 16 amino acids, cysteine through phenylalanine. Only CDR3 DNA is held: 48 bases, read in frame from base 1. From the germline V gene, CDR1 is LGHNA and CDR2 is YNFKEQ. The chain uses TRBV4-2 and TRBJ2-3, and TRBD2 aligns with 11 junction nucleotides. The source is a female donor with papillary thyroid cancer or a benign thyroid nodule (not recorded which). Some clones in this sample may be carry-over from other donors' samples. What was sequenced was tumor tissue. In nucleotides, the sequence is TGTGCCAGCAGCCAAGAACTAGCGGGAGAGGGGCATACGCAGTATTTT. Its translation reads: CASSQELAGEGHTQYF.